The 12 T cell receptor beta chains presented below share a single source sample, sequenced in a study of blood T cells in healthy people across ages. Sample-barcoded 5' priming and a J-beta primer mix drove a second PCR of roughly 6 to 12 cycles. TCRdb independently ran MiXCR on the 5' RACE reads; one entry per CDR3 protein. The data show hundreds of thousands of distinct CDR3 sequences, 25% to 30% seen once. The sample also formed part of further work on T cells of mothers and their children.

The sequenced sample was blood. Receptor source: a boy aged 10-17 years in good health.

The chain couples TRBV5-1 to TRBJ2-7, with 7 bases matching TRBD1. CDR1 and CDR2 from the germline V gene are SGHRS and YFSETQ. This CDR3 contains 15 residues. Trimming removed 3 bases from V and 6 bases from J; junction bases left unmatched: 12. CDR3: CASSSTGQTSSEQYF. CDR3 nucleotide sequence: TGCGCCAGCAGCTCGACGGGACAGACCTCATCCGAGCAGTACTTC.

In its sample, this clonotype was seen a few times. The gene calls are TRBV7-9 and TRBJ2-5, with D maybe TRBD2 (6 bases). Germline V CDR1 and CDR2: SEHNR, FQNEAQ (reference sequence). The CDR3 has 12 amino acids. V was pared by 10 bases and J by 3 bases, with 12 bases between. The CDR3 sequence is CATGGLEETQYF. Here the CDR3 DNA reads TGTGCCACTGGGGGACTGGAAGAGACCCAGTACTTC. The full variable domain, completed using reference TRBV7-9 and TRBJ2-5, is DTGVSQNPRHKITKRGQNVTFRCDPISEHNRLYWYRQTLGQGPEFLTYFQNEAQLEKSRLLSDRFSAERPKGSFSTLEIQRTEQGDSAMYLCATGGLEETQYFGPGTRLLVL.

This clonotype showed up just a few times. V usage is TRBV2 and J usage is TRBJ2-6; D perhaps matches TRBD2 (5 bases). Germline CDR1 SNHLY, CDR2 FYNNEI. Trimming pared 2 bases from V and 1 base from J, leaving 6 bases between. The CDR3 covers 15 residues. CDR3 in amino acids: CASSESGSGANVLTF. The CDR3 DNA reads as TGTGCCAGCAGTGAATCGGGATCTGGGGCCAACGTCCTGACTTTC.

This clonotype has a handful of counts. The chain couples TRBV6-6 to TRBJ2-2, with 7 nucleotides matching TRBD1. From germline, CDR1 is MNHNY and CDR2 SVGAGI (reference sequence). Losses at the gene ends were 7 bases for V and 6 bases for J; bases not matched to a gene: 11. CDR3 length: 15 amino acids. CDR3 sequence (DNA): TGTGCCAGCAAGGGGCAGGGGGTGTTTCCCGGGGAGCTGTTTTTT. It translates to CASKGQGVFPGELFF.

This clonotype was observed a single time. For the CDR3, the DNA is TGTGCCACCAGTGGTCGCAGCGGTGGAGATGAGCAGTTCTTC. It yields the protein CATSGRSGGDEQFF. The genes are TRBV15 and TRBJ2-1; perhaps TRBD2 as D (5 bases). V lost 6 bases to trimming and J lost 8 bases, with 17 bases between them. CDR3 length equals 14 residues. Germline V CDR1 and CDR2: LNHNV, YYDKDF (reference sequence).

The genes are TRBV2 and TRBJ2-7, with D tentatively TRBD1 (6 bases). CDR3 length: 18 amino acids. V lost 1 base, J lost 3 bases, and 22 bases lay in between. Germline V gene lookup returns CDR1 SNHLY and CDR2 FYNNEI. CDR3 coding DNA: TGTGCCAGCAGTGAAGGTAATCTGGGGTCAGGACAGCTCTACGAGCAGTACTTC. It translates to CASSEGNLGSGQLYEQYF.

The chain has TRBV12-5 and TRBJ2-5, with D uncertain. The closer fit of TRBJ2-1 to the DNA end suggests the J call may be wrong. This CDR3 has 12 amino acids. Germline CDR1 LGHNT, CDR2 FRNRAP. The CDR3 bases are TGTGCTAGTGGTCTTAGTCCCTATGAGCAGTTCTTC. Protein product: CASGLSPYEQFF.

CDR3 nucleotides: TGCAGTGCCCTCATCCCGGGACAGCAATACACTGAAGCTTTCTTT. It translates to CSALIPGQQYTEAFF. This chain uses TRBV20-1 with TRBJ1-1; 7 nucleotides line up with TRBD1. The CDR3 extends over 15 amino acids. The germline V gene encodes CDR1 DFQATT and CDR2 SNEGSKA (reference sequence). J lost 3 bases, V lost 6 bases, and 13 bases had no gene match.

This chain links TRBV6-5 with TRBJ1-2; no reliable D call. The CDR3 loop spans 13 amino acids. Trimming removed 0 bases from V and 9 bases from J, with 11 bases in between. Germline values: CDR1 MNHEY, CDR2 SVGAGI. The CDR3 loop reads CASSYSRRECYTF. In DNA, the CDR3 is TGTGCCAGCAGTTACTCGAGGAGGGAATGCTACACCTTC.

The chain is built from TRBV12-3 or TRBV12-4 and TRBJ2-3; 10 bases line up with TRBD2. V lost 6 bases, J lost 2 bases, and 5 bases stayed unmatched. The CDR3 consists of 15 residues. CDR3 coding DNA: TGTGCCAGCAGCCTAGCGGGGGCCAACACAGATACGCAGTATTTT. Residues: CASSLAGANTDTQYF.

This clonotype has only a few counts. CDR3: CSASPRDRTHPGYGYTF. The CDR3 DNA reads as TGCAGTGCTAGTCCCCGGGACAGGACCCATCCGGGCTATGGCTACACCTTC. The chain carries TRBV20-1 and TRBJ1-2; 8 bases match TRBD1. The CDR3 spans 17 residues. After removal of 3 bases from V and 4 bases from J, the junction contained 16 bases not matched to a gene. Germline CDR1 DFQATT, CDR2 SNEGSKA (reference sequence).

Notes on this clonotype: This could be a read error, since a much larger clone is one nucleotide away. The rearrangement joins TRBV28 to TRBJ2-6, with D perhaps given as TRBD1 or TRBD2 (5 bases each). Per germline, CDR1 MDHEN and CDR2 SYDVKM. CDR3 size: 16 residues. CDR3 sequence reads: CASSLVTPSGGNVLTF. The DNA of the CDR3 is TGTGCCAGCAGTTTAGTTACCCCCTCTGGGGGCAACGTCCTGACTTTC.